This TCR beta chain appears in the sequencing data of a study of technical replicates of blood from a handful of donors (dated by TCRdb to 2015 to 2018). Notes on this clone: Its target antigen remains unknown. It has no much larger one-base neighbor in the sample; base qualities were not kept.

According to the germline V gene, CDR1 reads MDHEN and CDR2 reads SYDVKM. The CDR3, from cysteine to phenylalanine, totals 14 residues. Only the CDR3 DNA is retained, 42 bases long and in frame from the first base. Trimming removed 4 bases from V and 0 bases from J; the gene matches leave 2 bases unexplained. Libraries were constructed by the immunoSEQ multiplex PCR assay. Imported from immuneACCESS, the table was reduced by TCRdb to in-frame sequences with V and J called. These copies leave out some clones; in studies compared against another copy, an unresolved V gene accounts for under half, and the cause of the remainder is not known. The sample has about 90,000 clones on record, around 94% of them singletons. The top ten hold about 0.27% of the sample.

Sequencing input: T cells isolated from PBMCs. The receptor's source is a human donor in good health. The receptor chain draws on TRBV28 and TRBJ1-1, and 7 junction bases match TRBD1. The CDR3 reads CASSWQGVNTEAFF. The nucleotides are TGTGCCAGCAGTTGGCAGGGGGTGAACACTGAAGCTTTCTTT. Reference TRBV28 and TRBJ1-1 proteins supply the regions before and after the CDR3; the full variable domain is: DVKVTQSSRYLVKRTGEKVFLECVQDMDHENMFWYRQDPGLGLRLIYFSYDVKMKEKGDIPEGYSVSREKKERFSLILESASTNQTSMYLCASSWQGVNTEAFFGQGTRLTVV.